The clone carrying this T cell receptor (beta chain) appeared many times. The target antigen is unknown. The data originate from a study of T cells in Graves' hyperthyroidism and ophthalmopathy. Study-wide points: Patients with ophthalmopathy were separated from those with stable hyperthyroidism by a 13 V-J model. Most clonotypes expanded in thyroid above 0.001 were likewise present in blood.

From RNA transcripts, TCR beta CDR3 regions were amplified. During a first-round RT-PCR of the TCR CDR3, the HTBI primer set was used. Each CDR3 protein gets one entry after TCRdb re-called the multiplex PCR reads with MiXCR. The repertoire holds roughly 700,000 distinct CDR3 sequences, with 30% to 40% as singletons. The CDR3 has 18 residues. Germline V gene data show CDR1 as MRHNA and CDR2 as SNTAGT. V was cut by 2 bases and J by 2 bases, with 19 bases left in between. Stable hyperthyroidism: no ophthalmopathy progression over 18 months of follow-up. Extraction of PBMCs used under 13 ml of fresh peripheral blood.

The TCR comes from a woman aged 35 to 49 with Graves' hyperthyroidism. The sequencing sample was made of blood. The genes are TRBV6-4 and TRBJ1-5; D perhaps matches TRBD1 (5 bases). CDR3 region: CASSDPGTVDVGNQPQHF. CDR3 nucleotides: TGTGCCAGCAGTGACCCCGGGACGGTGGATGTCGGCAATCAGCCCCAGCATTTT.